The 10 T cell receptor beta chains reported below all come from one sample, sequenced in a study of blood T cells in healthy people across ages. Alongside a J-beta primer mix, a sample-barcoded 5' primer served in a second PCR lasting about 7 to 12 cycles. TCRdb ran MiXCR on the 5' RACE reads and lists one entry per CDR3 protein. The sample carries hundreds of thousands of distinct CDR3 sequences, around three fifths recorded once. What was sequenced was blood. The receptors shown here come from a man aged 55 to 69 in good health.

The chain employs TRBV6-6 and TRBJ1-4, with D perhaps matching TRBD1 (5 bases). The length of the CDR3 is 16 residues. The germline V gene encodes CDR1 MNHNY and CDR2 SVGAGI (reference sequence). Trimming removed 5 bases from V and 8 bases from J, with 21 bases in between. In nucleotides, the CDR3 is TGTGCCAGCAGTAATATACAGGTGGCTAGAGCGGAAAAACTGTTTTTT. As protein: CASSNIQVARAEKLFF.

The chain carries TRBV11-2 and TRBJ2-4; 7 bases match TRBD2. The closer fit of TRBJ2-7 to the DNA end suggests the J call may be wrong. The CDR3 extends over 15 amino acids. CDR1 and CDR2 from the germline V gene are SGHAT and FQNNGV. This CDR3 reads CASSQLAAPFNEQYF. The CDR3 DNA is TGTGCCAGCAGCCAGCTAGCGGCGCCCTTCAACGAGCAGTACTTC.

The rearrangement uses TRBV20-1 and TRBJ2-5; 14 bases are a match to TRBD2. This CDR3 region has 14 residues. V gave up 3 bases and J gave up 5 bases; unmatched junction bases: 2. CDR1 is DFQATT and CDR2 is SNEGSKA in the germline V gene (reference sequence). CDR3 nucleotides: TGCAGTGCTAGGACTAGCGGGGGGGTCGAGACCCAGTACTTC. It specifies CSARTSGGVETQYF.

This clonotype was observed a few times. The chain links TRBV29-1 to TRBJ1-4, with D possibly being TRBD1 (6 bases). Looked up from germline, CDR1 is SQVTM and CDR2 is ANQGSEA. The CDR3 is 11 residues long. The V end lost 7 bases, the J end lost 5 bases, and 8 bases lay between the germline ends. This CDR3 is CSGTENEKLFF. The CDR3 bases are TGCAGCGGGACAGAGAATGAAAAACTGTTTTTT.

The chain has TRBV7-6 and TRBJ2-1; 8 nucleotides agree with TRBD2. From germline, CDR1 is SGHVS and CDR2 FNYEAQ. The CDR3 extends over 15 amino acids. Trimming removed 6 bases from V and 6 bases from J; junction bases left unmatched: 10. CDR3 nucleotide sequence: TGTGCCAGCAGTAAAACGGGGGGGGCCGGCAATGAGCAGTTCTTC. Protein product: CASSKTGGAGNEQFF.

V usage is TRBV13 and J usage is TRBJ1-6, with a possible D match to TRBD1 (6 bases). The germline CDR1 and CDR2 sequences are PRHDT and FYEKMQ (reference sequence). The CDR3 is 15 residues long. Trimming shortened V by 4 bases and J by 10 bases, and 17 bases separated the two germline ends. The DNA for the CDR3 is TGTGCCAGCAGCTCAGCCCGCCAGGGGACCTCACCCCTCCACTTT. Its protein product is CASSSARQGTSPLHF.

The V call is TRBV6-2 or TRBV6-3, the J call TRBJ1-1; D not certain. CDR3 size: 12 residues. V gave up 6 bases and J gave up 9 bases, with 14 bases separating them. CDR1 is MNHEY and CDR2 is SVGEGT in the germline V gene. CDR3 region: CASSYMESQAFF. CDR3 coding DNA: TGTGCCAGCAGCTACATGGAGTCCCAAGCTTTCTTT.

The CDR3 loop reads CASSQDSVETQYF. CDR3 bases: TGCGCCAGCAGCCAGGATTCAGTGGAGACCCAGTACTTC. V is TRBV4-1 and J is TRBJ2-5; D unclear. Germline V CDR1 and CDR2: MGHRA, YSYEKL. Trimming removed 3 bases at V and 5 bases at J, with 10 bases between. The CDR3 loop spans 13 amino acids.

V is TRBV4-2 and J is TRBJ1-2; D call uncertain. V was clipped by 0 bases and J by 4 bases, with 9 bases between them. The CDR3 is 14 amino acids. Germline-derived CDR1 and CDR2 are LGHNA and YNFKEQ. CDR3: CASSQEVGLYGYTF. The CDR3 region has the DNA TGTGCCAGCAGCCAAGAAGTAGGTCTCTATGGCTACACCTTC.

The rearrangement links TRBV27 to TRBJ1-4; D is unresolved. Germline V gene lookup returns CDR1 MNHEY and CDR2 SMNVEV (reference sequence). V lost 5 bases and J 7 bases, leaving 17 bases between the germline ends. This CDR3 spans 15 amino acids. The CDR3 sequence: CASSAFGEGGEKLFF. In DNA form, the CDR3 reads TGTGCCAGCAGTGCGTTCGGTGAAGGCGGTGAAAAACTGTTTTTT.